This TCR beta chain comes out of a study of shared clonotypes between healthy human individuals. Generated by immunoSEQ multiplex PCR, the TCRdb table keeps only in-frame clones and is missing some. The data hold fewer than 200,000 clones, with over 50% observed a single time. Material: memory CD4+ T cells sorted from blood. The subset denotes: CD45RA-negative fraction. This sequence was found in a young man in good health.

This CDR3 reads CASSFPKTPGLAETYNEQFF. Written as DNA, the CDR3 is TGCGCCAGCAGTTTCCCTAAGACTCCGGGACTAGCGGAAACTTACAATGAGCAGTTCTTC. The chain employs TRBV5-1 and TRBJ2-1, with TRBD2 matching over 11 bases. Losses at the gene ends were 5 bases for V and 4 bases for J; bases not matched to a gene: 20. Germline CDR1 and CDR2: SGHRS and YFSETQ. This CDR3 is 20 amino acids long.